This TCR beta chain is from a study of blood T cell repertoires in COVID-19. Per the authors' pipeline: Reference gene primers were amplified, and this amplification served to estimate nucleated cell counts. Sequenced by immunoSEQ multiplex PCR; TCRdb stores in-frame clones only, minus some. Clonal size and the V and J genes are those of that table, whereas D and trimming came from the DNA. The data contain a few hundred thousand clones, about 85% of them singletons. V lost 1 base and J lost 7; bases outside the gene matches: 1. There are 13 residues in the CDR3. The germline V gene encodes CDR1 MNHEY and CDR2 SMNVEV (reference sequence).

Sample: peripheral blood. The V gene is TRBV27, the J gene TRBJ2-1; TRBD2 agrees at 7 bases. The clonotype was recovered from a woman under 30 who had recovered from COVID-19. The CDR3, as DNA: TGTGCCAGCAGTTTATTTAGCGGGAATGAGCAGTTCTTC. Translating it yields CASSLFSGNEQFF.